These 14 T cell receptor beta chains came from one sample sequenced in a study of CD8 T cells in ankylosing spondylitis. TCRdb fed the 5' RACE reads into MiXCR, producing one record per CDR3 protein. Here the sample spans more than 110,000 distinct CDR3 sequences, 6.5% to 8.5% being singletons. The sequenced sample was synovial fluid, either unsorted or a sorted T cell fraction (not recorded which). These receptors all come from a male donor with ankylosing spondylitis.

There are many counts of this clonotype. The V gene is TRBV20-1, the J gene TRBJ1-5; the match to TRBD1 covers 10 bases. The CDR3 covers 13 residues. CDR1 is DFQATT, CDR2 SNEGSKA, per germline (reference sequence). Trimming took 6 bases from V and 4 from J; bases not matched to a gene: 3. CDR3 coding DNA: TGCAGTGCCAGGACAGGGGGAAATCAGCCCCAGCATTTT. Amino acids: CSARTGGNQPQHF.

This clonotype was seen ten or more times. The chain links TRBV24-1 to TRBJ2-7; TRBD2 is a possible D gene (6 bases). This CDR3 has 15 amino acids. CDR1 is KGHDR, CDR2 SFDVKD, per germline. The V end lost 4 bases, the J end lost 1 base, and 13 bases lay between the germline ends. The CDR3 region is CATSESGLYSYEQYF. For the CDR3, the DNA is TGTGCCACCAGTGAATCAGGACTATATTCCTACGAGCAGTACTTC.

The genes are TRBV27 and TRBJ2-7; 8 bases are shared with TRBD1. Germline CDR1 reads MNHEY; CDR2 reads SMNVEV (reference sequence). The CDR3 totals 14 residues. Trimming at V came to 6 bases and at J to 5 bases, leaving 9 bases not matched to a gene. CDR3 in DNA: TGTGCCAGCAGGCCCGGGACAGGAGTCAACGAGCAGTACTTC. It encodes CASRPGTGVNEQYF.

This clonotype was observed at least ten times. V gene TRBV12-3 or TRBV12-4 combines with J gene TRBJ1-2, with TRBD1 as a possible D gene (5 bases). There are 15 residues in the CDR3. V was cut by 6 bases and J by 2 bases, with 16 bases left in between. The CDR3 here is CASRGEGKWNYGYTF. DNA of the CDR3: TGTGCCAGCAGAGGTGAGGGGAAGTGGAACTATGGCTACACCTTC.

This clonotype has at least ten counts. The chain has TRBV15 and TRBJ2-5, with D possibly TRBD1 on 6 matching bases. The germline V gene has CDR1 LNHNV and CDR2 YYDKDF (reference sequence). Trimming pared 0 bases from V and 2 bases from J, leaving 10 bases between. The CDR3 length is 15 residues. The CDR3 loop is CATSRDGGQQETQYF. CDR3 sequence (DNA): TGTGCCACCAGCAGAGATGGCGGACAGCAAGAGACCCAGTACTTC.

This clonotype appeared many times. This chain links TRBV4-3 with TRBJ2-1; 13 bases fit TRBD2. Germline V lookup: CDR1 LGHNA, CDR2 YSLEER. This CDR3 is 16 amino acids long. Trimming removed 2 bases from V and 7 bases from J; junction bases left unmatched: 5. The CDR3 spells CASSQPLAGGPNEQFF. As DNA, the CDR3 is TGCGCCAGCAGCCAACCACTAGCGGGAGGGCCGAATGAGCAGTTCTTC.

CDR3 sequence: CASSEVLGKREQFF. The CDR3 DNA reads TGTGCCAGCAGTGAAGTTTTGGGGAAGAGGGAGCAGTTCTTC. The chain employs TRBV6-1 and TRBJ2-1; no clear D gene. Deletions cut 1 base from V and 10 bases from J, with 14 bases between. This CDR3 region has 14 residues. The V gene's germline CDR1 is MNHNS and CDR2 SASEGT.

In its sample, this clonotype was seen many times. The CDR3 sequence: CASSQSGRPTDREQFF. CDR3 coding DNA: TGCGCCAGCAGCCAGAGCGGGAGGCCGACTGACCGGGAGCAGTTCTTC. The gene calls are TRBV4-1 and TRBJ2-1, with 9 bases lining up with TRBD2. The junction had 13 bases not matched to a gene; V was cut back by 3 bases and J by 10 bases. The CDR3 is 16 residues long. Germline CDR1 MGHRA, CDR2 YSYEKL.

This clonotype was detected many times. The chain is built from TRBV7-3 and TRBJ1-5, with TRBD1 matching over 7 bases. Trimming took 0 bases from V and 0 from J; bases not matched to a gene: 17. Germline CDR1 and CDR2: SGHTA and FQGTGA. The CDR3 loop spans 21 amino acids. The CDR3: CASSLTMVGGTPCYSNQPQHF. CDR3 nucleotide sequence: TGTGCCAGCAGCTTAACTATGGTAGGGGGCACCCCTTGCTATAGCAATCAGCCCCAGCATTTT.

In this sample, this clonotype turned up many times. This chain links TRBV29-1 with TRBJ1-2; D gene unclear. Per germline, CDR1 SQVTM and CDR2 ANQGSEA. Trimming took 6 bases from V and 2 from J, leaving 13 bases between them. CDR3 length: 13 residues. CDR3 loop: CSVFLTDNYGYTF. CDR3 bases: TGCAGCGTCTTCTTGACGGACAACTATGGCTACACCTTC.

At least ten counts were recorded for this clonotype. CDR3 sequence reads: CASSDRDRSRREQYF. CDR3 sequence (DNA): TGTGCCAGCAGTGACCGGGACAGGAGTCGAAGAGAGCAGTACTTC. The V call is TRBV6-1, the J call TRBJ2-7; 8 nucleotides agree with TRBD1. The CDR3 loop spans 15 amino acids. Germline values: CDR1 MNHNS, CDR2 SASEGT. J was trimmed by 7 bases and V by 3 bases; bases with no gene match: 11.

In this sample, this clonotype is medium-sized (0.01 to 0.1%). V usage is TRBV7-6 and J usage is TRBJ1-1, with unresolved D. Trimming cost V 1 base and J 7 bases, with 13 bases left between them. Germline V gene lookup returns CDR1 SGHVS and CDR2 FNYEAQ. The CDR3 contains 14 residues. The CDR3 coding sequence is TGTGCCAGCAGCTTAGGGGGTGATTTTGGTGAAGCTTTCTTT. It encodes CASSLGGDFGEAFF.

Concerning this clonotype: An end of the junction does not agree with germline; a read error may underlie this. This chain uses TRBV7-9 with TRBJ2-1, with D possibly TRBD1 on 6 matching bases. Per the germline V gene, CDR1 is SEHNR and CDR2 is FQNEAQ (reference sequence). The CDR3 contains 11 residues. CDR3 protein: CASSFSAGVIF. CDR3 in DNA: TGTGCCAGCAGCTTTTCCGCAGGGGTGATCTTC.

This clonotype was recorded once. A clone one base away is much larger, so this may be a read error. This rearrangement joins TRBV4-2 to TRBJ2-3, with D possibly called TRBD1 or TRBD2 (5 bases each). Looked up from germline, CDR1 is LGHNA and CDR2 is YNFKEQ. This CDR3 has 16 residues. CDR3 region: CAGSQDPGRGADTQYF. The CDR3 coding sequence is TGTGCCGGCAGCCAAGATCCCGGTCGAGGGGCAGATACGCAGTATTTT.